Presented here are 9 T cell receptor beta chains from one specimen sequenced in a study of shared clonotypes between healthy human individuals. This table comes from immunoSEQ multiplex PCR, and its TCRdb copy is limited to in-frame clones, with some not included. Of fewer than 850,000 clones in the sample, 90% are singletons; the top ten hold 34%. The specimen was memory CD8+ T cells from PBMCs. Described subset: CD45RO+ cells pooled with CCR7-negative TemRA cells. These TCRs come from a man between 18 and 35 years old in good health. Some clones in this sample may be carry-over from other donors' samples.

Remarks on this clone: The same CDR3 also results from other DNA sequences found in this sample. The genes are TRBV7-9 and TRBJ2-7; 7 nucleotides match TRBD2. V shed 5 bases and J 3 bases; nucleotides not matched to a gene: 1. This CDR3 spans 12 amino acids. Germline loops: CDR1 SEHNR, CDR2 FQNEAQ (reference sequence). CDR3 in amino acids: CASSPGGYEQYF. The CDR3 coding sequence is TGTGCCAGCAGCCCGGGGGGCTACGAGCAGTACTTC. Variable domain in full (rest from reference TRBV7-9 and TRBJ2-7): DTGVSQNPRHKITKRGQNVTFRCDPISEHNRLYWYRQTLGQGPEFLTYFQNEAQLEKSRLLSDRFSAERPKGSFSTLEIQRTEQGDSAMYLCASSPGGYEQYFGPGTRLTVT.

CDR3 amino acids: CASSSQGGYTF. The CDR3 DNA sequence: TGTGCCAGCAGTTCCCAGGGAGGCTACACCTTC. The J gene is TRBJ1-2, the V gene TRBV28; D possibly corresponds to TRBD1 (5 bases). Deletions cut 4 bases from V and 8 bases from J, with 8 bases between. This CDR3 region has 11 residues. The germline CDR1 and CDR2 sequences are MDHEN and SYDVKM.

This clone was detected only once. The CDR3 DNA reads as TGTGCCAGCAACTCCCGGACAGGGGGGATCCCAACTAATGAAAAACTGTTTTTT. Translation: CASNSRTGGIPTNEKLFF. The chain recombines TRBV7-2 with TRBJ1-4; 10 positions match TRBD1. The CDR3 has 18 residues. The ends lost 7 bases at V and 0 bases at J; junction bases unmatched: 11. Germline V gives CDR1 SGHTA, CDR2 FQGNSA.

The chain links TRBV2 to TRBJ2-1; 10 bases align to TRBD2. Germline lookup yields CDR1 SNHLY and CDR2 FYNNEI. This CDR3 has 16 residues. With 4 bases clipped from V and 9 bases from J, the junction kept 12 bases outside the gene matches. This CDR3 reads CASSGGGLAGAVEQFF. CDR3 sequence (DNA): TGTGCCAGCAGTGGAGGTGGGCTAGCGGGAGCGGTTGAGCAGTTCTTC.

The chain is built from TRBV9 and TRBJ2-7; D could derive from TRBD1 or TRBD2 (5 bases each). The V and J ends lost 0 bases and 7 bases respectively, with 11 bases between them. CDR3 length: 13 residues. The germline V gene has CDR1 SGDLS and CDR2 YYNGEE. The CDR3 here is CASSVGGRTEQYF. The CDR3 DNA is TGTGCCAGCAGCGTAGGGGGGAGAACAGAGCAGTACTTC.

This clone is a singleton in its sample. The CDR3 is CSVETGGTAHEQFF. CDR3 nucleotides: TGCAGCGTTGAAACAGGGGGGACGGCCCATGAGCAGTTCTTC. This sequence joins TRBV29-1 and TRBJ2-1; 8 nucleotides match TRBD1. This CDR3 contains 14 residues. Trimming at V came to 2 bases and at J to 8 bases, leaving 8 bases not matched to a gene. The V gene's germline CDR1 is SQVTM and CDR2 ANQGSEA.

This clone came up many times. V and J are TRBV2 and TRBJ2-6; maybe TRBD1 (5 bases). The CDR3 totals 14 residues. Germline loops: CDR1 SNHLY, CDR2 FYNNEI. V lost 2 bases and J lost 8, with 10 bases in between. The CDR3 region has the DNA TGTGCCAGCAGTGAAAAGGGGTCTTCCAACGTCCTGACTTTC. It codes for CASSEKGSSNVLTF.

The chain employs TRBV11-2 and TRBJ2-7; TRBD2 is a possible D gene (5 bases). Germline V gives CDR1 SGHAT, CDR2 FQNNGV. V lost 1 base to trimming and J lost 0 bases, with 10 bases between them. This CDR3 is built from 15 residues. CDR3 region: CASSLATSTSYEQYF. The CDR3 region has the DNA TGTGCCAGCAGCTTAGCCACTAGTACCTCCTACGAGCAGTACTTC.

The chain joins TRBV28 to TRBJ1-2; 11 bases align to TRBD1. V was clipped by 6 bases and J by 3 bases; unmatched bases: 18. Germline loops: CDR1 MDHEN, CDR2 SYDVKM. The CDR3 is made up of 19 amino acids. The DNA for the CDR3 is TGTGCCAGCAGGAAGACCTACCGGGACAGGGGGATAGATGACTATGGCTACACCTTC. Amino acid sequence: CASRKTYRDRGIDDYGYTF.